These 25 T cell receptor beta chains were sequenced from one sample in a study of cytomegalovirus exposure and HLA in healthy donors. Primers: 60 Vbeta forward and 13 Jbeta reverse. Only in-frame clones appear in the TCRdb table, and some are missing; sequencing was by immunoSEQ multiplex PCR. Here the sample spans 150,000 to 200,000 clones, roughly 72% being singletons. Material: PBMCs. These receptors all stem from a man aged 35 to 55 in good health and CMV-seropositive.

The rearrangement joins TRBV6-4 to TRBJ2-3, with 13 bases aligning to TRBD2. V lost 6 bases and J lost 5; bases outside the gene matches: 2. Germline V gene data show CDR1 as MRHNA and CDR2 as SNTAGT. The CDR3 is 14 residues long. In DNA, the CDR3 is TGTGCCAGCAGCCGACTAGCGGGGGGAGATACGCAGTATTTT. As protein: CASSRLAGGDTQYF.

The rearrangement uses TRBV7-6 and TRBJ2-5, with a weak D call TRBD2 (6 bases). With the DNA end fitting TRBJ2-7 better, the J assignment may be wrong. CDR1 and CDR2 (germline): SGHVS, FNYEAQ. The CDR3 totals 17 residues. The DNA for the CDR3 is TGTGCCAGCAGCTTAGGAGGTAGCGGCTGGTTCTCCTACGAGCAGTACTTC. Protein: CASSLGGSGWFSYEQYF.

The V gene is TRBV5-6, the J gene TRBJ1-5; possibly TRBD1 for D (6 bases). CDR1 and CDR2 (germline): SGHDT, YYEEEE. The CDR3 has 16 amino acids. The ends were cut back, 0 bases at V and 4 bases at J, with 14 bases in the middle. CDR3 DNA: TGTGCCAGCAGCTTGGGCTCGGGGACAAGAAATCAGCCCCAGCATTTT. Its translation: CASSLGSGTRNQPQHF.

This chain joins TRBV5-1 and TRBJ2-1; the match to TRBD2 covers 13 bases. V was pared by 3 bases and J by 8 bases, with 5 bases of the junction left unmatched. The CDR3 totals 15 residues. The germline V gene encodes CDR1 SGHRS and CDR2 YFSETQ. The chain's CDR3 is CASSSTSGGADEQFF. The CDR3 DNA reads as TGCGCCAGCAGCTCCACTAGCGGGGGGGCCGATGAGCAGTTCTTC.

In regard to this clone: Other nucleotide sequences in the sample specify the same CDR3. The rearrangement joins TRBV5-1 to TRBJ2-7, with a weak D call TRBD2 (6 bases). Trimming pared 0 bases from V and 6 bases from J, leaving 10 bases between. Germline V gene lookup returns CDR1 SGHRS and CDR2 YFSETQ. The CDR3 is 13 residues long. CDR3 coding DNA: TGCGCCAGCAGCTTGGTTTCGGAGGGCGAGCAGTACTTC. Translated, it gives CASSLVSEGEQYF.

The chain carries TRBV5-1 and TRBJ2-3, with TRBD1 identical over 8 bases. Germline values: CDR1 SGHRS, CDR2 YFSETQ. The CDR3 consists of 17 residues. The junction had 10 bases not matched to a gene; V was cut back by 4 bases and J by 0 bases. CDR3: CASSPSRDRFSTDTQYF. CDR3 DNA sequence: TGCGCCAGCAGCCCGTCCCGGGACAGGTTCAGCACAGATACGCAGTATTTT.

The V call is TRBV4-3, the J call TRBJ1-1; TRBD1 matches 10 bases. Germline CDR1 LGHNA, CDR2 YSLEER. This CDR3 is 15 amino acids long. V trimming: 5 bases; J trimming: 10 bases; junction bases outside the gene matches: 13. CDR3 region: CASSSEPTGGGRAFF. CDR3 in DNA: TGCGCCAGCAGCTCAGAGCCGACAGGGGGCGGGAGAGCTTTCTTT.

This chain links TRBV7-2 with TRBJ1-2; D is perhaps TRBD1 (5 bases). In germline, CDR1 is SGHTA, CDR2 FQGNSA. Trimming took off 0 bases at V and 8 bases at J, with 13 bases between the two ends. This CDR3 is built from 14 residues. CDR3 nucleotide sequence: TGTGCCAGCAGCTTAGCGCAAGGGGCCGGAGGCTACACCTTC. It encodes CASSLAQGAGGYTF.

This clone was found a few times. The CDR3 region has the DNA TGTGCCAGCAGCCAAGGTCGCGGCCCCTGGAACATTCAGTACTTC. This encodes CASSQGRGPWNIQYF. The V call is TRBV14, the J call TRBJ2-4; no reliable D call. Germline values: CDR1 SGHDN, CDR2 FVKESK. The CDR3 extends over 15 amino acids. The ends were cut back, 1 base at V and 7 bases at J, with 14 bases in the middle.

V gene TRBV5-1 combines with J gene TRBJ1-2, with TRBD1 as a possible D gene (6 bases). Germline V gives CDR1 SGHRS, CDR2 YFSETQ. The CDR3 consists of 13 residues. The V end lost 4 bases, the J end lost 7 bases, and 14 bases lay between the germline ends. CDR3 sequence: CASSMGGEAGYTF. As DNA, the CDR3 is TGCGCCAGCAGCATGGGGGGCGAGGCTGGCTACACCTTC.

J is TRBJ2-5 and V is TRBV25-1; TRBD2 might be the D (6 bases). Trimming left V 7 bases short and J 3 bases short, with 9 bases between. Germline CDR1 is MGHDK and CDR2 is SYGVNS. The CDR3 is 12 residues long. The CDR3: CASTGRKETQYF. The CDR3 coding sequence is TGTGCCAGCACCGGGAGAAAAGAGACCCAGTACTTC.

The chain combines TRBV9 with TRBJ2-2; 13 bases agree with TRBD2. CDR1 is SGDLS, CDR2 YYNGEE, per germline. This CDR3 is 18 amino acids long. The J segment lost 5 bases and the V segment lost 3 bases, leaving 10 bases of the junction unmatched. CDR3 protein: CASSELAGGPTGTGELFF. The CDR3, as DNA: TGTGCCAGCAGCGAACTAGCGGGGGGGCCCACGGGGACCGGGGAGCTGTTTTTT.

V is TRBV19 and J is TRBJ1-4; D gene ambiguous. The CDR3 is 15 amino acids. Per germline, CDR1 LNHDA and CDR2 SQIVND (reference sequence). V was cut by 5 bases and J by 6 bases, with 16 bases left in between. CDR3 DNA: TGTGCCAGTAGTCAAACGACCCTGAGGGATGAAAAACTGTTTTTT. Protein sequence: CASSQTTLRDEKLFF.

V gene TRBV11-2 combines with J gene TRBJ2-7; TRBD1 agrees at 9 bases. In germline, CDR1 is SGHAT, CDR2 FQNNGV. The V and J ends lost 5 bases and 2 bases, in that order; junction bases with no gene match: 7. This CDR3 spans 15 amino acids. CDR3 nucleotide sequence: TGTGCCAGCAGCGCGGGACAGGGAAGAACCTACGAGCAGTACTTC. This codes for CASSAGQGRTYEQYF.

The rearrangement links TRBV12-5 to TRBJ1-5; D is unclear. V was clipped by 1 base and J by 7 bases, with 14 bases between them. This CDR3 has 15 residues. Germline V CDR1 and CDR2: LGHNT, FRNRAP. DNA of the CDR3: TGTGCTAGTGGTTTGGCCGGGAGAATAATACAGCCCCAGCATTTT. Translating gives CASGLAGRIIQPQHF.

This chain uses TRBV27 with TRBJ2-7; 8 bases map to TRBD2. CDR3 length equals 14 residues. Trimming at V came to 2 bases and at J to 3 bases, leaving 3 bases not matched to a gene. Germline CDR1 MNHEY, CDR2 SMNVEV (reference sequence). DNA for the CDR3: TGTGCCAGCAGTTTAACCGGGGGGGGCTACGAGCAGTACTTC. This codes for CASSLTGGGYEQYF.

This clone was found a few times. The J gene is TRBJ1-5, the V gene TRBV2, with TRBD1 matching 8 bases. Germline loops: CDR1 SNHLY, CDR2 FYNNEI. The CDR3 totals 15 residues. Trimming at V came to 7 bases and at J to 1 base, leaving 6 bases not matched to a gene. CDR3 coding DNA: TGTGCCAGCAACGGACAGGGAAACAGCAATCAGCCCCAGCATTTT. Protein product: CASNGQGNSNQPQHF.

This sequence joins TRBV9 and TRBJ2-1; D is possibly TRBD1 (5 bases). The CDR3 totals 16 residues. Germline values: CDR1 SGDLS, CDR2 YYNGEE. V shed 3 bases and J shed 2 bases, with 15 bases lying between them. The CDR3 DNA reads TGTGCCAGCAGCGGGGGCGGAGACACTGCCTACAATGAGCAGTTCTTC. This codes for CASSGGGDTAYNEQFF. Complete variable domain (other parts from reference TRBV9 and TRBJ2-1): DSGVTQTPKHLITATGQRVTLRCSPRSGDLSVYWYQQSLDQGLQFLIQYYNGEERAKGNILERFSAQQFPDLHSELNLSSLELGDSALYFCASSGGGDTAYNEQFFGPGTRLTVL.

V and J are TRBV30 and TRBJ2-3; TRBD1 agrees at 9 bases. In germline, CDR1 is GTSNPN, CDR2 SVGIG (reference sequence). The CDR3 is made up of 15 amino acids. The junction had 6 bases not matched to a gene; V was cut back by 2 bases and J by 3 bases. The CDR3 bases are TGTGCCTGGAGTTCGACAGGGGGATGGACAGATACGCAGTATTTT. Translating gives CAWSSTGGWTDTQYF.

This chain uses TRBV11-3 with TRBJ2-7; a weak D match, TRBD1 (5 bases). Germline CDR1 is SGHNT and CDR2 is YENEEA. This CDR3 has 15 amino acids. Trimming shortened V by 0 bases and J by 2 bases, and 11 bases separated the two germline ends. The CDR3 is CASSLEVGPTYEQYF. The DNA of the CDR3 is TGTGCCAGCAGCTTAGAGGTGGGGCCGACCTACGAGCAGTACTTC.

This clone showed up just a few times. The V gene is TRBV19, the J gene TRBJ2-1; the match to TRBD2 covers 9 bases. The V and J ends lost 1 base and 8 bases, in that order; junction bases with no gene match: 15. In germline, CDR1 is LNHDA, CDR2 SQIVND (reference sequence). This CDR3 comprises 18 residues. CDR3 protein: CASSIVFTSGGNRDEQFF. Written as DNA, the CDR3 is TGTGCCAGTAGTATAGTATTCACCAGCGGGGGGAATCGAGATGAGCAGTTCTTC.

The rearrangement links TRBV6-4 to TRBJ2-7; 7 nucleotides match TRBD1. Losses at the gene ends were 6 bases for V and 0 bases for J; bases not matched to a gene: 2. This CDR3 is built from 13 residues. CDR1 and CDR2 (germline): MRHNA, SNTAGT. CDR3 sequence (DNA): TGTGCCAGCAGGGGACAGCCCTCCTACGAGCAGTACTTC. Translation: CASRGQPSYEQYF.

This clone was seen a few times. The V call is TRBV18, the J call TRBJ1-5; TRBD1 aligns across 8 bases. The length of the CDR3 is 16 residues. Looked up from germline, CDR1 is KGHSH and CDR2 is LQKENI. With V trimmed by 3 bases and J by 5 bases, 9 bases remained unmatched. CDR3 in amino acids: CASSPTGGQADQPQHF. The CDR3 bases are TGTGCCAGCTCACCTACCGGGGGACAGGCCGATCAGCCCCAGCATTTT.

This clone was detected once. DNA for the CDR3: TGTGCCTGGACCGGACTAGCGGAAGAGACCCAGTACTTC. This gives the protein CAWTGLAEETQYF. This chain connects TRBV30 to TRBJ2-5; 10 positions match TRBD2. Trimming at V came to 4 bases and at J to 3 bases, leaving 2 bases not matched to a gene. Germline CDR1 GTSNPN, CDR2 SVGIG (reference sequence). The CDR3 loop spans 13 amino acids.

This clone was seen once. The CDR3 nucleotides are TGTGCCAGTAGTACGACAGGGCTGGCTGAAGCTTTCTTT. It encodes CASSTTGLAEAFF. The V call is TRBV19, the J call TRBJ1-1, with 7 nucleotides matching TRBD1. Germline assignment: CDR1 LNHDA and CDR2 SQIVND (reference sequence). V was pared by 4 bases and J by 6 bases, with 5 bases of the junction left unmatched. The CDR3 consists of 13 residues.